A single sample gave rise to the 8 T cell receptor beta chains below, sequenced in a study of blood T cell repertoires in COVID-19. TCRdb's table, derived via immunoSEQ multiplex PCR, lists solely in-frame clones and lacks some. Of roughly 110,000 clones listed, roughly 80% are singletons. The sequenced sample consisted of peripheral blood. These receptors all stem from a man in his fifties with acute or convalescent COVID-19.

This chain's CDR3 is CATSDTFERGGGNYEQFF. CDR3 coding DNA: TGTGCCACCAGTGATACGTTTGAGAGGGGAGGGGGAAACTACGAGCAGTTCTTC. The chain links TRBV24-1 to TRBJ2-1; D possibly corresponds to TRBD2 (7 bases). Germline values: CDR1 KGHDR, CDR2 SFDVKD. Deletions cut 3 bases from V and 10 bases from J, with 27 bases between. The CDR3 covers 18 residues.

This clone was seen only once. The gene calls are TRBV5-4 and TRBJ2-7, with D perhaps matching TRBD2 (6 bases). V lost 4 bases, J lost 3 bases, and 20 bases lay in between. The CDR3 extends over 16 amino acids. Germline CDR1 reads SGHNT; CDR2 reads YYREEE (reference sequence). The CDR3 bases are TGTGCCAGCAGCCGACTGGGGGGTACCTTACACTACGAGCAGTACTTC. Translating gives CASSRLGGTLHYEQYF.

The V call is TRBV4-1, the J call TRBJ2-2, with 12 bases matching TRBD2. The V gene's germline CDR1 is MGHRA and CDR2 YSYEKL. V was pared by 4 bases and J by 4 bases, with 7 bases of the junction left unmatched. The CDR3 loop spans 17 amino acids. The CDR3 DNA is TGCGCCAGCAGCCCCCTAGCGGGGGGGCTGTCCACCGGGGAGCTGTTTTTT. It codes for CASSPLAGGLSTGELFF.

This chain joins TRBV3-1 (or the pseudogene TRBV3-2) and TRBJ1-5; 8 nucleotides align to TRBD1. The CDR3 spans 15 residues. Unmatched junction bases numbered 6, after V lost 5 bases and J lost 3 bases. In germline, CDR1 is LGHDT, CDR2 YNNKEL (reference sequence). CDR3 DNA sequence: TGTGCCAGCAGCGGGAAGGGACAGGCCAATCAGCCCCAGCATTTT. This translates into CASSGKGQANQPQHF.

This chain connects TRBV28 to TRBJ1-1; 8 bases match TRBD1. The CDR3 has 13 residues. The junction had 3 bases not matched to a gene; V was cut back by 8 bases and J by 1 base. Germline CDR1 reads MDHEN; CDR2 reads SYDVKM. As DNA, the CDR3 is TGTGCCAGCGGCACAGGGGGGAACACTGAAGCTTTCTTT. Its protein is CASGTGGNTEAFF.

CDR3 sequence: CASSFSGAGEQYV. The CDR3 DNA follows: TGTGCCAGCAGTTTCTCAGGGGCAGGAGAGCAGTACGTC. V and J are TRBV12-3 or TRBV12-4 and TRBJ2-7; D might be TRBD1 (6 bases). Trimming took 3 bases from V and 7 from J, leaving 13 bases between them. This CDR3 has 13 residues.

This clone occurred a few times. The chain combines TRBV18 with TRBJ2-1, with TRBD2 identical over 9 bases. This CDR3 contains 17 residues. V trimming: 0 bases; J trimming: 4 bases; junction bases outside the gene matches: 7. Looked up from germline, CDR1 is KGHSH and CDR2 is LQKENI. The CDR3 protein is CASSPPGGGARYNEQFF. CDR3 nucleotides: TGTGCCAGCTCACCACCAGGCGGGGGGGCGAGATACAATGAGCAGTTCTTC.

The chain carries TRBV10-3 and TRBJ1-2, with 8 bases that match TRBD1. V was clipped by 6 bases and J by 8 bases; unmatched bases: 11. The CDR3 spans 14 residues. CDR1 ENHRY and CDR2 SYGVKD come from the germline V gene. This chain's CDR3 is CAISGQQGARGYTF. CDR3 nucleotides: TGTGCCATCAGCGGCCAGCAGGGGGCTAGGGGCTACACCTTC.